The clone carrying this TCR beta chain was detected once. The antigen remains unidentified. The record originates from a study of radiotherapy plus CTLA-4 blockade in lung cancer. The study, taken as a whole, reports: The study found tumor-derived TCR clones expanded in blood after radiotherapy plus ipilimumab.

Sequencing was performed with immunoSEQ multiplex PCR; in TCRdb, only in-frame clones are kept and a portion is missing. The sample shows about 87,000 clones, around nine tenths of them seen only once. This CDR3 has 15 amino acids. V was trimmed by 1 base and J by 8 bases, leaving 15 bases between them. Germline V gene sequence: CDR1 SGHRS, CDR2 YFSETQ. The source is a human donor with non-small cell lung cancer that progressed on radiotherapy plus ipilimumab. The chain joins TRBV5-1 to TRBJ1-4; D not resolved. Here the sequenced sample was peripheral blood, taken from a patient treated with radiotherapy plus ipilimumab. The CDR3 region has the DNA TGCGCCAGCAGCTTGTCCGAAGCGGGGTACGAAAAACTGTTTTTT. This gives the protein CASSLSEAGYEKLFF.